This T cell receptor beta chain was identified in a study of T-cell memory formation after mild COVID-19. TCRdb independently ran MiXCR on the 5' RACE reads; one entry per CDR3 protein. The sample holds 550,000 to 700,000 distinct CDR3 sequences; approximately 15% are singletons and the top ten take around 8.1%. Remarks on this clonotype: Its target is unknown.

Whole-study results and caveats: Day 15 to 85 contracting clones showed balanced CD4/CD8; day 15 to 37 expanders favored CD4+. Contracting CD4+ clones lay largely in CM and EM, with CD8+ ones residing in EMRA.

Sequencing used PBMCs or a T cell subset sorted from them (not recorded which). The origin of this receptor is an adult woman who had mild COVID-19 (a few samples of this study predate the infection). Cell type and time point are not known.

CDR3 in DNA: TGTGCCAGCTCATCCCGGGGACGGGATCTCTACAATGAGCAGTTCTTC. Amino acids: CASSSRGRDLYNEQFF. This chain joins TRBV18 and TRBJ2-1; either TRBD1 or TRBD2 may supply D (5 bases each). The germline V gene has CDR1 KGHSH and CDR2 LQKENI. V shed 5 bases and J shed 3 bases, with 17 bases lying between them. The length of the CDR3 is 16 residues.